These 16 T cell receptor beta chains originate from one sample sequenced in a study of OX40 agonist ivuxolimab in advanced cancers. The repertoire was sequenced with immunoSEQ multiplex PCR; TCRdb's copy has only in-frame clones and lacks some. In the table there are tens of thousands of clones, 75% to 95% of which are singletons. The input for sequencing was CD4+ or CD8+ T cells sorted from blood, taken in a trial of the OX40 agonist ivuxolimab. The receptors here all came from an adult with an advanced solid tumor such as melanoma, head and neck, liver or kidney cancer.

The CDR3 bases are TGTGCCAGCTCACAGGACAGACTTAATGAAAAACTGTTTTTT. This gives the protein CASSQDRLNEKLFF. The chain carries TRBV18 and TRBJ1-4; maybe TRBD1 (6 bases). Deletions cut 4 bases from V and 4 bases from J, with 10 bases between. The CDR3 runs 14 residues. CDR1 and CDR2 from the germline V gene are KGHSH and LQKENI.

V and J are TRBV29-1 and TRBJ2-2; 8 positions match TRBD1. The CDR3 loop spans 13 amino acids. Germline CDR1 and CDR2: SQVTM and ANQGSEA. V dropped 4 bases and J dropped 9; count of bases not matched to a gene: 7. The CDR3 loop reads CSVGAGGIRELFF. The CDR3, as DNA: TGCAGCGTTGGTGCAGGGGGCATCCGGGAGCTGTTTTTT.

This rearrangement joins TRBV7-9 to TRBJ1-2; D is unresolved. Trimming took 0 bases from V and 3 from J, leaving 14 bases between them. Germline CDR1 is SEHNR and CDR2 is FQNEAQ (reference sequence). The CDR3 is made up of 16 amino acids. For the CDR3, the DNA is TGTGCCAGCAGCTTAGCGTTGAGAGGGTATGACTATGGCTACACCTTC. Residues: CASSLALRGYDYGYTF.

In the case of this clone: A junction boundary mismatches the germline segment, possibly from a read error. V and J are TRBV28 and TRBJ2-2; 8 bases map to TRBD1. From germline, CDR1 is MDHEN and CDR2 SYDVKM. CDR3 length equals 14 residues. The CDR3 region is CASSLVGLTGGLFF. As DNA, the CDR3 is TGTGCCAGCAGTTTAGTGGGGCTCACAGGGGGGCTGTTTTTT. The full variable domain, in which reference TRBV28 and TRBJ2-2 provide the parts outside the CDR3, is DVKVTQSSRYLVKRTGEKVFLECVQDMDHENMFWYRQDPGLGLRLIYFSYDVKMKEKGDIPEGYSVSREKKERFSLILESASTNQTSMYLCASSLVGLTGGLFFGEGSRLTVL.

This clone showed up just once. V is TRBV5-8 and J is TRBJ2-7; D gene unclear. This CDR3 comprises 11 residues. Germline loops: CDR1 SGHTS, CDR2 YDEGEE. V lost 4 bases to trimming and J lost 6 bases, with 8 bases between them. In DNA form, the CDR3 reads TGTGCCAGCAGCGATCGGGTCGAGCAGTACTTC. It translates to CASSDRVEQYF.

V usage is TRBV28 and J usage is TRBJ2-5; 10 positions agree with TRBD1. The CDR3 is 16 residues long. Germline CDR1 and CDR2: MDHEN and SYDVKM. CDR3 DNA: TGTGCTCACAGAGGGCAGGACAGGGGGGGGCAAGAGACCCAGTACTTC. This encodes CAHRGQDRGGQETQYF.

The chain combines TRBV18 with TRBJ1-1; D uncertain. The V and J ends lost 4 bases and 1 base respectively, with 13 bases between them. The CDR3 is 15 amino acids. Germline V gene sequence: CDR1 KGHSH, CDR2 LQKENI. CDR3 nucleotide sequence: TGTGCCAGCTCACGCCCCCCCGGCCCGAACACTGAAGCTTTCTTT. Translation: CASSRPPGPNTEAFF.

This clone has a single count. The chain uses TRBV4-2 and TRBJ2-1, with D perhaps matching TRBD2 (6 bases). The CDR3 has 14 residues. Per germline, CDR1 LGHNA and CDR2 YNFKEQ. With 1 base removed from V and 9 bases from J, the gap between germline ends came to 13 bases. CDR3 residues: CASSQVGGYVEQFF. CDR3 DNA: TGTGCCAGCAGCCAAGTCGGAGGGTACGTTGAGCAGTTCTTC.

The J gene is TRBJ2-5, the V gene TRBV9; D gene ambiguous. The V gene's germline CDR1 is SGDLS and CDR2 YYNGEE. V was clipped by 0 bases and J by 1 base, with 10 bases between them. CDR3 size: 15 residues. The CDR3 bases are TGTGCCAGCAGCGTAGCTACCGGGCCCCAAGAGACCCAGTACTTC. Protein: CASSVATGPQETQYF.

V gene TRBV7-2 combines with J gene TRBJ2-7; D not certain. The CDR3 has 14 residues. The V gene lost 3 bases and the J gene lost 3 bases, with 12 bases spanning the gap. Germline CDR1 is SGHTA and CDR2 is FQGNSA. The CDR3 region has the DNA TGTGCCAGCAGCTTGAGGCATCAGAACTACGAGCAGTACTTC. Amino acid sequence: CASSLRHQNYEQYF.

V and J are TRBV28 and TRBJ2-7; TRBD1 agrees at 11 bases. This CDR3 has 15 amino acids. The V and J ends lost 7 bases and 2 bases, in that order; junction bases with no gene match: 7. Germline CDR1 and CDR2: MDHEN and SYDVKM. The CDR3 reads CASNLPGQGAYEQYF. The CDR3 bases are TGTGCCAGCAACCTACCGGGACAGGGGGCCTACGAGCAGTACTTC.

The V and J genes are TRBV28 and TRBJ2-1; 8 nucleotides agree with TRBD2. The V gene's germline CDR1 is MDHEN and CDR2 SYDVKM. V dropped 5 bases and J dropped 4; count of bases not matched to a gene: 4. This CDR3 contains 14 residues. CDR3 sequence reads: CASSRREGYNEQFF. CDR3 DNA sequence: TGTGCCAGCAGTCGTCGGGAGGGTTACAATGAGCAGTTCTTC. Full variable domain (missing parts from reference TRBV28 and TRBJ2-1): DVKVTQSSRYLVKRTGEKVFLECVQDMDHENMFWYRQDPGLGLRLIYFSYDVKMKEKGDIPEGYSVSREKKERFSLILESASTNQTSMYLCASSRREGYNEQFFGPGTRLTVL.

The V gene is TRBV2, the J gene TRBJ2-7; 12 nucleotides align to TRBD2. Germline assignment: CDR1 SNHLY and CDR2 FYNNEI. J lost 4 bases, V lost 3 bases, and 13 bases had no gene match. The CDR3 has 18 amino acids. The CDR3 DNA follows: TGTGCCAGCAGTGACTCAGGGCGGACTAGCGGGAAACTATACGAGCAGTACTTC. The encoded protein is CASSDSGRTSGKLYEQYF.

The genes are TRBV19 and TRBJ2-5, with 8 bases lining up with TRBD2. Per germline, CDR1 LNHDA and CDR2 SQIVND (reference sequence). Trimming removed 6 bases from V and 5 bases from J; junction bases left unmatched: 8. The CDR3 is 14 residues long. The CDR3 region is CASSGLAPVETQYF. In DNA form, the CDR3 reads TGTGCCAGTAGCGGACTAGCCCCGGTGGAGACCCAGTACTTC.

The gene calls are TRBV4-1 and TRBJ2-5; TRBD2 matches at 11 bases. The germline CDR1 and CDR2 sequences are MGHRA and YSYEKL. CDR3 length: 16 amino acids. V shed 0 bases, J shed 6 bases, and the junction held 6 bases outside the gene matches. CDR3 sequence (DNA): TGCGCCAGCAGCCAAGATGTAGCGGGAGGGGGGAAGACCCAGTACTTC. Translating it yields CASSQDVAGGGKTQYF.

This clone was recorded once. The chain joins TRBV11-3 to TRBJ2-3; 8 bases map to TRBD2. This CDR3 spans 14 amino acids. Germline loops: CDR1 SGHNT, CDR2 YENEEA. J lost 6 bases, V lost 8 bases, and 10 bases had no gene match. CDR3: CASGQRTSSDTQYF. The CDR3 region has the DNA TGTGCCAGCGGCCAAAGGACTAGCTCGGATACGCAGTATTTT.